A single sample is the source of the 28 T cell receptor beta chains below, sequenced in a study of cytomegalovirus exposure and HLA in healthy donors. The PCR ran on 60 Vbeta and 13 Jbeta primers. The protocol was immunoSEQ multiplex PCR, while the TCRdb copy is restricted to in-frame clones and leaves out a portion. There are some 80,000 clones in the sample; approximately 60% occur only once, and about 4.7% lies in the top ten. The specimen was PBMCs. These receptors were collected from a male donor in good health and CMV-seropositive.

V and J are TRBV6-1 and TRBJ2-2; D might be TRBD2 (6 bases). The V end was cut by 7 bases, the J end by 6 bases, with 15 bases between. The V gene's germline CDR1 is MNHNS and CDR2 SASEGT. The length of the CDR3 is 14 residues. CDR3 in amino acids: CASTEPPGAGELFF. In DNA form, the CDR3 reads TGTGCCAGCACCGAACCCCCGGGGGCCGGGGAGCTGTTTTTT.

The rearrangement uses TRBV28 and TRBJ2-2; D perhaps matches TRBD2 (6 bases). The germline V gene encodes CDR1 MDHEN and CDR2 SYDVKM. Trimming cost V 8 bases and J 1 base, with 20 bases left between them. The CDR3 spans 17 residues. Here the CDR3 DNA reads TGTGCCAGCGAGGGTTCCGGGGTAGCGGAGAACACCGGGGAGCTGTTTTTT. It translates to CASEGSGVAENTGELFF.

This chain joins TRBV5-1 and TRBJ2-3; 10 bases line up with TRBD2. The CDR3 spans 15 residues. From germline, CDR1 is SGHRS and CDR2 YFSETQ. V shed 4 bases, J shed 5 bases, and the junction held 7 bases outside the gene matches. CDR3: CASSAGLADKDTQYF. The CDR3 DNA is TGCGCCAGCAGCGCCGGACTAGCGGACAAAGATACGCAGTATTTT. The variable domain in full, completed from reference TRBV5-1 and TRBJ2-3, reads KAGVTQTPRYLIKTRGQQVTLSCSPISGHRSVSWYQQTPGQGLQFLFEYFSETQRNKGNFPGRFSGRQFSNSRSEMNVSTLELGDSALYLCASSAGLADKDTQYFGPGTRLTVL.

The gene calls are TRBV2 and TRBJ2-7; 7 positions match TRBD1. After removal of 10 bases from V and 0 bases from J, the junction contained 6 bases not matched to a gene. This CDR3 contains 13 residues. CDR1 is SNHLY and CDR2 is FYNNEI in the germline V gene. The CDR3 sequence: CATRQGVSYEQYF. The CDR3 coding sequence is TGTGCCACCCGACAGGGAGTCTCCTACGAGCAGTACTTC.

The chain combines TRBV30 with TRBJ2-1; perhaps TRBD1 as D (6 bases). CDR3 length: 13 residues. The V end lost 4 bases, the J end lost 8 bases, and 15 bases lay between the germline ends. Germline lookup yields CDR1 GTSNPN and CDR2 SVGIG (reference sequence). The CDR3, as DNA: TGTGCCTGGAAGAATCAGGGGTTGGATGAGCAGTTCTTC. Its translation: CAWKNQGLDEQFF. Together with reference TRBV30 and TRBJ2-1, the CDR3 gives the full variable domain: SQTIHQWPATLVQPVGSPLSLECTVEGTSNPNLYWYRQAAGRGLQLLFYSVGIGQISSEVPQNLSASRPQDRQFILSSKKLLLSDSGFYLCAWKNQGLDEQFFGPGTRLTVL.

The genes are TRBV5-4 and TRBJ2-5; TRBD2 might be the D (6 bases). Germline V gene lookup returns CDR1 SGHNT and CDR2 YYREEE (reference sequence). The CDR3 totals 13 residues. Between the trimmed V and J ends, which lost 5 bases and 5 bases, there was a span of 13 bases. This CDR3 reads CASRGPGEETQYF. The CDR3 DNA reads TGTGCCAGCAGGGGACCGGGGGAGGAGACCCAGTACTTC.

This sequence joins TRBV7-8 and TRBJ2-7; 11 positions agree with TRBD2. The germline gives CDR1 SGHVS, CDR2 FQNEAQ. J lost 3 bases, V lost 5 bases, and 3 bases had no gene match. CDR3 length: 14 residues. The CDR3 DNA follows: TGTGCCAGCAGCACCGGGACTAGCGGCTACGAGCAGTACTTC. It codes for CASSTGTSGYEQYF.

The chain links TRBV29-1 to TRBJ1-2, with D perhaps TRBD1 (5 bases). The germline gives CDR1 SQVTM, CDR2 ANQGSEA. Trimming removed 6 bases from V and 7 bases from J, with 9 bases in between. This CDR3 spans 10 amino acids. The CDR3 sequence is CSVPGGGYTF. The CDR3 DNA reads TGCAGCGTCCCGGGGGGTGGCTACACCTTC.

This CDR3 reads CASSHTGTQYF. For the CDR3, the DNA is TGTGCCAGCAGCCATACGGGTACCCAGTACTTC. V usage is TRBV14 and J usage is TRBJ2-5; D not resolved. The V and J ends lost 3 bases and 8 bases respectively, with 7 bases between them. The length of the CDR3 is 11 residues. The germline V gene has CDR1 SGHDN and CDR2 FVKESK.

V is TRBV20-1 and J is TRBJ2-7; a possible D gene is TRBD2 (5 bases). Germline CDR1 and CDR2: DFQATT and SNEGSKA (reference sequence). The CDR3 is made up of 10 amino acids. The ends were cut back, 6 bases at V and 6 bases at J, with 9 bases in the middle. DNA for the CDR3: TGCAGTGCCCTCGGAGGCGAGCAGTACTTC. Its protein product is CSALGGEQYF.

The gene calls are TRBV5-6 and TRBJ2-1, with TRBD1 identical over 9 bases. The CDR3 has 14 amino acids. Trimming at V came to 3 bases and at J to 9 bases, leaving 7 bases not matched to a gene. Germline CDR1 SGHDT, CDR2 YYEEEE. CDR3 loop: CASSSGQGYGEQFF. The CDR3 nucleotides read TGTGCCAGCAGCTCGGGACAGGGCTACGGTGAGCAGTTCTTC.

The V and J genes are TRBV5-1 and TRBJ2-2; D may be TRBD1 (6 bases). Germline V gene data show CDR1 as SGHRS and CDR2 as YFSETQ. V was trimmed by 5 bases and J by 5 bases, leaving 16 bases between them. There are 15 residues in the CDR3. The CDR3 region has the DNA TGCGCCAGCAGGTATACAGGGATGAGGACCGGGGAGCTGTTTTTT. Translating gives CASRYTGMRTGELFF.

This chain links TRBV27 with TRBJ1-5; no clear D. There are 15 residues in the CDR3. Germline CDR1 is MNHEY and CDR2 is SMNVEV (reference sequence). Trimming stripped 7 bases from V and 5 bases from J, with 18 bases between. CDR3 loop: CASNTDQVYHQPQHF. CDR3 nucleotide sequence: TGTGCCAGCAACACCGACCAGGTGTATCATCAGCCCCAGCATTTT.

The chain joins TRBV6-1 to TRBJ2-1, with D possibly matching TRBD2 (6 bases). Trimming removed 5 bases from V and 5 bases from J, with 13 bases in between. The CDR3 is made up of 14 amino acids. CDR1 MNHNS and CDR2 SASEGT come from the germline V gene. In nucleotides, the CDR3 is TGTGCCAGCAGTTCGGGAGAAAGGAACAATGAGCAGTTCTTC. Amino acid sequence: CASSSGERNNEQFF.

The chain links TRBV6-4 to TRBJ2-3, with TRBD1 as a possible D gene (5 bases). The CDR3 runs 15 residues. The V gene lost 7 bases and the J gene lost 2 bases, with 16 bases spanning the gap. The V gene's germline CDR1 is MRHNA and CDR2 SNTAGT. CDR3 sequence reads: CASNRQCPSTDTQYF. The DNA of the CDR3 is TGTGCCAGCAACCGACAGTGTCCCTCCACAGATACGCAGTATTTT.

CDR3 coding DNA: TGCGCCAGCAGCCGGCGTCAGGGACTAGCGGTCGGAGGGGGTGAGCAGTTCTTC. It codes for CASSRRQGLAVGGGEQFF. This chain uses TRBV4-1 with TRBJ2-1, with 11 nucleotides matching TRBD2. Germline V gene lookup returns CDR1 MGHRA and CDR2 YSYEKL. V shed 4 bases, J shed 9 bases, and the junction held 17 bases outside the gene matches. The CDR3 spans 18 residues.

The V call is TRBV28, the J call TRBJ2-1, with D maybe TRBD1 (6 bases). The CDR3 covers 14 residues. V lost 6 bases and J 4 bases, leaving 13 bases between the germline ends. Germline-derived CDR1 and CDR2 are MDHEN and SYDVKM. CDR3 in amino acids: CASRGPGHYNEQFF. The CDR3 DNA is TGTGCCAGCAGGGGCCCGGGACATTACAATGAGCAGTTCTTC.

This sequence joins TRBV19 and TRBJ2-5; 10 nucleotides agree with TRBD1. V dropped 3 bases and J dropped 5; count of bases not matched to a gene: 9. Germline V CDR1 and CDR2: LNHDA, SQIVND (reference sequence). The CDR3 spans 16 residues. The CDR3 DNA reads as TGTGCCAGTAGTATCCTAGGACAGGGGGTTGGGGAGACCCAGTACTTC. It yields the protein CASSILGQGVGETQYF.

The chain carries TRBV5-3 and TRBJ2-1; 11 nucleotides agree with TRBD2. TRBV5-3 is assigned to the ORF class and has an uncertain function. V shed 5 bases, J shed 6 bases, and the junction held 7 bases outside the gene matches. The CDR3 length is 15 residues. The CDR3 DNA follows: TGTGCCAGAAGTTATGGACTAGCGGGCTCCAATGAGCAGTTCTTC. Residues: CARSYGLAGSNEQFF.

This chain uses TRBV19 with TRBJ2-7, with D perhaps matching TRBD2 (5 bases). Germline V CDR1 and CDR2: LNHDA, SQIVND (reference sequence). V dropped 9 bases and J dropped 7 bases, with 16 bases sitting between them. The CDR3 is 12 residues long. CDR3 DNA: TGTGCCAGCGGGTTCGGGTCGGGGGAGCAGTACTTC. The encoded protein is CASGFGSGEQYF.

V and J are TRBV28 and TRBJ2-7, with 12 bases identical to TRBD2. Unmatched junction bases numbered 5, after V lost 4 bases and J lost 1 base. CDR3 length: 16 amino acids. Germline V gene data show CDR1 as MDHEN and CDR2 as SYDVKM. CDR3: CASSSSTSGGSYEQYF. As DNA, the CDR3 is TGTGCCAGCAGTTCGTCGACTAGCGGGGGTTCCTACGAGCAGTACTTC.

The chain is built from TRBV2 and TRBJ2-2; 7 bases are a match to TRBD1. The V segment lost 11 bases and the J segment 4 bases; nucleotides outside the gene matches: 10. CDR1 and CDR2 from the germline V gene are SNHLY and FYNNEI. The CDR3 runs 14 residues. CDR3 in amino acids: CAARGLVSTGELFF. Here the CDR3 DNA reads TGTGCCGCCAGGGGGTTAGTGAGCACCGGGGAGCTGTTTTTT. Combining the CDR3 with reference TRBV2 and TRBJ2-2 gives the whole variable domain EPEVTQTPSHQVTQMGQEVILRCVPISNHLYFYWYRQILGQKVEFLVSFYNNEISEKSEIFDDQFSVERPDGSNFTLKIRSTKLEDSAMYFCAARGLVSTGELFFGEGSRLTVL.

The rearrangement uses TRBV28 and TRBJ2-7; the match to TRBD2 covers 9 bases. V lost 7 bases to trimming and J lost 0 bases; unmatched junction nucleotides: 10. CDR3 size: 16 residues. Germline CDR1 is MDHEN and CDR2 is SYDVKM. The CDR3 protein is CASTEAGGYSSYEQYF. The DNA for the CDR3 is TGTGCCAGCACAGAAGCGGGAGGATATTCCTCCTACGAGCAGTACTTC.

This clone has a handful of counts. A read error may account for a junction end that differs from germline. This rearrangement joins TRBV5-1 to TRBJ2-1; D is unresolved. The CDR3 totals 15 residues. Germline loops: CDR1 SGHRS, CDR2 YFSETQ. In DNA, the CDR3 is TGCTCCAGCAGCTTAGAAATAGCCTCCTACAATGAGCAGTTCTTC. This sequence encodes CSSSLEIASYNEQFF.

This chain links TRBV5-1 with TRBJ1-4, with no clear D. CDR1 is SGHRS, CDR2 YFSETQ, per germline. The CDR3 is made up of 13 amino acids. Trimming removed 2 bases at V and 5 bases at J, with 7 bases between. The CDR3 loop is CASSFQVNEKLFF. In DNA form, the CDR3 reads TGCGCCAGCAGCTTCCAGGTGAATGAAAAACTGTTTTTT.

The genes are TRBV5-1 and TRBJ2-4; tentative D call: TRBD1 (5 bases). Germline CDR1 SGHRS, CDR2 YFSETQ. Trimming left V 5 bases short and J 3 bases short, with 18 bases between. The CDR3 extends over 16 amino acids. CDR3 residues: CASRAQLQGDKNIQYF. CDR3 DNA: TGCGCCAGCAGGGCCCAGCTCCAGGGTGACAAAAACATTCAGTACTTC.

V is TRBV5-1 and J is TRBJ1-2; 9 nucleotides agree with TRBD1. In germline, CDR1 is SGHRS, CDR2 YFSETQ. The CDR3 has 15 amino acids. V shed 4 bases, J shed 2 bases, and the junction held 6 bases outside the gene matches. The CDR3 DNA reads TGCGCCAGCAGCCCGCGGACAGGGGAGAACTATGGCTACACCTTC. Encoded protein: CASSPRTGENYGYTF.

Worth noting for this clone: Mismatch with germline at one junction end may stem from a read error. V gene TRBV9 combines with J gene TRBJ2-2, with D possibly being TRBD2 (6 bases). The CDR3 is made up of 16 amino acids. Germline loops: CDR1 SGDLS, CDR2 YYNGEE. Here the CDR3 DNA reads TGTGCCAGCGGCGTAGACTCGGGGGTGAACACCGGGGAGCTGTTTTTT. Translating gives CASGVDSGVNTGELFF. The full variable domain, its missing parts supplied by reference TRBV9 and TRBJ2-2, is DSGVTQTPKHLITATGQRVTLRCSPRSGDLSVYWYQQSLDQGLQFLIQYYNGEERAKGNILERFSAQQFPDLHSELNLSSLELGDSALYFCASGVDSGVNTGELFFGEGSRLTVL.